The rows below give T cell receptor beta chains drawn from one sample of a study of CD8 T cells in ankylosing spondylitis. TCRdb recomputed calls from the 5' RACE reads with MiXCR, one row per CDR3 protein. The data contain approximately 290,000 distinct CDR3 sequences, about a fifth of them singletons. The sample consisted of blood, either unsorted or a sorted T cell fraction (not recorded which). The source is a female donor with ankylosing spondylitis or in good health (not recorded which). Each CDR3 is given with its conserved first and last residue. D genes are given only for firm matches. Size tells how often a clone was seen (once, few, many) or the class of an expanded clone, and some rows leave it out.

TGCAGTGCTAGCTCGGGACTAGCGGACTATAAGGGAGAGACCCAGTACTTC	CSASSGLADYKGETQYF	few	TRBD2	TRBV20-1	TRBJ2-5
TGTGCCACCAGTGGGACACGAGATGGCTACACCTTC	CATSGTRDGYTF	few	.	TRBV24-1	TRBJ1-2
TGTGCCAGCAGCTTAGTGGGGGGGATAGGGAGAACAGATACGCAGTATTTT	CASSLVGGIGRTDTQYF	many	TRBD2	TRBV7-2	TRBJ2-3
TGCGCCAGCAGCCTGGACCTTGATCGCCCCTACAATGAGCAGTTCTTC	CASSLDLDRPYNEQFF	few	.	TRBV4-3	TRBJ2-1
TGCAGTGCCCAAGACAGGGACGGCTACACCTTC	CSAQDRDGYTF	few	TRBD1	TRBV20-1	TRBJ1-2
TGTGCCAGCAGTTTAGGACTAAGCCCGAGCACTGAAGCTTTCTTT	CASSLGLSPSTEAFF	.	.	TRBV28	TRBJ1-1
TGTGCCATCAGCAGGACTAGCGGGAGTGTGACAGATACGCAGTATTTT	CAISRTSGSVTDTQYF	.	TRBD2	TRBV10-3	TRBJ2-3
TGTGCCAGCAGCTCACGTCAGGTCCCTTGGACTGAAGCTTTCTTT	CASSSRQVPWTEAFF	.	.	TRBV9	TRBJ1-1
TGTGCCAGCAGTGTGGACCGTTCGAACACTGAAGCTTTCTTT	CASSVDRSNTEAFF	few	.	TRBV6-1	TRBJ1-1
TGCAGTGCTAGAGATGGCACTAGCGGGCAAGAGACCCAGTACTTC	CSARDGTSGQETQYF	.	TRBD2	TRBV20-1	TRBJ2-5
TGTGCCAGCAGTTACTCGAGATCCCCAGATACGCAGTATTTT	CASSYSRSPDTQYF	few	.	TRBV6-2/TRBV6-3	TRBJ2-3
TGTGCCAGCACCAAGCGGAGGGGGCCCCGGGAGCTGTTTTTT	CASTKRRGPRELFF	.	.	TRBV12-3/TRBV12-4	TRBJ2-2
TGTGCTAGTGGTTTGGTATTCTCTAGCGGGAGTACCGAGACCCAGTACTTC	CASGLVFSSGSTETQYF	.	TRBD2	TRBV12-5	TRBJ2-5
TGTGCCAGCAGCTTATTGGACCTAGAGACCCAGTACTTC	CASSLLDLETQYF	.	.	TRBV7-2	TRBJ2-5
TGCAGTGCTAGAGATTGGGTAACTAGCGAGAGCTCCTACAATGAGCAGTTCTTC	CSARDWVTSESSYNEQFF	.	TRBD2	TRBV20-1	TRBJ2-1
TGTGCCAGCAGTGTCGGACAGAACACCGGGGAGCTGTTTTTT	CASSVGQNTGELFF	few	.	TRBV12-3/TRBV12-4	TRBJ2-2
TGTGCCAGCAGTCCCCGGCTAGGCGATCAGCCCCAGCATTTT	CASSPRLGDQPQHF	.	.	TRBV28	TRBJ1-5
TGCAGTGCTAGAGATCGGCGGCTAGCGGGGACCGAGCAGTACTTC	CSARDRRLAGTEQYF	.	TRBD2	TRBV20-1	TRBJ2-7
TGTGCCAGCAGCTTCGGGACAGGGTTAAGGGAGCAGTTCTTC	CASSFGTGLREQFF	few	TRBD1	TRBV5-5	TRBJ2-1
TGTGCCAGCAGCCTTTGGACTAGCTTGAATGAGCAGTTCTTC	CASSLWTSLNEQFF	few	TRBD2	TRBV7-4	TRBJ2-1
TGTGCCAGTAGTAGGCAGCGCCAATCCTATGGCTACACCTTC	CASSRQRQSYGYTF	few	.	TRBV19	TRBJ1-2
TGTGCCAGCAGTTTCGGGGAGGGTCAGCCCCAGCATTTT	CASSFGEGQPQHF	many	.	TRBV12-3/TRBV12-4	TRBJ1-5
TGCAGCGTTGTCCTAGCGGCCGGCGGCGGGGAGCTGTTTTTT	CSVVLAAGGGELFF	.	TRBD2	TRBV29-1	TRBJ2-2
TGTGCCTCAAATGCCGGGACTAGCGGTACCTCAGATACGCAGTATTTT	CASNAGTSGTSDTQYF	many	TRBD2	TRBV30	TRBJ2-3
TGCGCCAGCAGCCAACGGAAAAGACACTCAGGAGAGCAGTTCTTC	CASSQRKRHSGEQFF	.	.	TRBV5-1	TRBJ2-1
TGTGCCAGCAGTTCCCTAGCGGGGGCGGAGACCCAGTACTTC	CASSSLAGAETQYF	.	TRBD2	TRBV27	TRBJ2-5
TGCGCCAGCAGCCAAGATATCCGGGCGGACGGGGCCAACGTCCTGACTTTC	CASSQDIRADGANVLTF	.	.	TRBV4-3	TRBJ2-6
TGCAGCGTTGAAGAGGACAGGGGCACCTACGAGCAGTACTTC	CSVEEDRGTYEQYF	many	TRBD1	TRBV29-1	TRBJ2-7
TGTGCCAGCAGTACAGGGCCCCACGAGCAGTACTTC	CASSTGPHEQYF	.	.	TRBV6-6	TRBJ2-7
TGTGCCAGCAGCGCGGGGAGGGGAACGACTGAAGCTTTCTTT	CASSAGRGTTEAFF	.	.	TRBV7-3	TRBJ1-1
TGTGCCAGCAGCCCGAGGGAGGGAGGAGCCGAGAGGAACGGGGAGCTGTTTTTT	CASSPREGGAERNGELFF	many	TRBD2	TRBV11-1	TRBJ2-2
TGTGCCAGCAGCCAACCGGGACATAGCACTTTAGCGGGAGAAACAGATACGCAGTATTTT	CASSQPGHSTLAGETDTQYF	.	TRBD2	TRBV4-2	TRBJ2-3
TGTGCCACCAGTGATAACATAGATCAGCCCCAGCATTTT	CATSDNIDQPQHF	.	.	TRBV24-1	TRBJ1-5
TGCAGTGCTATACATAATGAGCAGTTCTTC	CSAIHNEQFF	few	.	TRBV20-1	TRBJ2-1
TGCAGTGCGCGGGACAGGGGATTCTATGGCTACACCTTC	CSARDRGFYGYTF	few	TRBD1	TRBV20-1	TRBJ1-2
TGTGCCAGCAGCGACCGGACAGGGCCCCGCGGCTCCGGGGAGCTGTTTTTT	CASSDRTGPRGSGELFF	.	TRBD1	TRBV5-6	TRBJ2-2
TGTGCCAGCAGCTTAAGCACAGGGAGCCAGCCCCAGCATTTT	CASSLSTGSQPQHF	few	.	TRBV11-2	TRBJ1-5
TGTGCCAGCAGCCAAGTGGGAGGAGCAGATACGCAGTATTTT	CASSQVGGADTQYF	.	.	TRBV4-2	TRBJ2-3
TGTGCCAGCAGCCAAGGAAGGGGAACTGAAGCTTTCTTT	CASSQGRGTEAFF	few	.	TRBV3-1	TRBJ1-1
TGTGCCAGCAGCTTTGGACAGGGGCAGGAGACCCAGTACTTC	CASSFGQGQETQYF	many	TRBD1	TRBV7-9	TRBJ2-5
TGCGCCAGCGGCACAGGGGATACCCCTTACGAGCAGTACTTC	CASGTGDTPYEQYF	.	TRBD1	TRBV5-1	TRBJ2-7
TGTGCCAGCAGTTACCCCCAGGGGCAGGGCCGAAGACGGCCCCAGCATTTT	CASSYPQGQGRRRPQHF	.	.	TRBV6-5	TRBJ1-5
TGTGCCAGTAGTATGGGACCGGGCTCCTACGAGCAGTACTTC	CASSMGPGSYEQYF	.	.	TRBV19	TRBJ2-7
TGTGCCAGCAGCTCGACGAGGGGGTGGGCTGGAAACACCATATATTTT	CASSSTRGWAGNTIYF	few	.	TRBV7-2	TRBJ1-3
TGTGCCAGCAGCGCCGACCTTAGCGTGACAGATACGCAGTATTTT	CASSADLSVTDTQYF	.	.	TRBV7-2	TRBJ2-3
TGCAGCGTGCGGCAGGGGGGTGATCAGCCCCAGCATTTT	CSVRQGGDQPQHF	many	TRBD1	TRBV29-1	TRBJ1-5
TGTGCCAGCAGGCGTTCGACTAGCGGGACCCAGTACTTC	CASRRSTSGTQYF	.	TRBD2	TRBV6-2/TRBV6-3	TRBJ2-5
TGTGCCACCAGCAGATTCTCCGCCGGAGCGGGGGGTTACAATGAGCAGTTCTTC	CATSRFSAGAGGYNEQFF	many	TRBD2	TRBV15	TRBJ2-1
TGCGCCAGCAGCCAAGAAGGTTTCTTTGAGAGGGACCTTTTCTTT	CASSQEGFFERDLFF	many	.	TRBV4-3	TRBJ1-1
TGTGCCAGCAGTGAACCGTTTTCCCGGGAGACCCAGTACTTC	CASSEPFSRETQYF	.	.	TRBV25-1	TRBJ2-5
TGTGCCACCTCTGGGTTAGGGCGGCAGTTCTTC	CATSGLGRQFF	few	.	TRBV24-1	TRBJ2-1
TGCAGTGCTAGATGGGACAGGGATAATTCACCCCTCCACTTT	CSARWDRDNSPLHF	many	TRBD1	TRBV20-1	TRBJ1-6
TGCAGTGCTAGACGAAGAAACCAAGAGACCCAGTACTTC	CSARRRNQETQYF	.	.	TRBV20-1	TRBJ2-5
TGTGCCAGCAGTGGGACTAGCGGCAGCACCGGGGAGCTGTTTTTT	CASSGTSGSTGELFF	.	TRBD2	TRBV7-9	TRBJ2-2
TGTGCCTGGAGTACCCTTGTCACCGGGGAGCTGTTTTTT	CAWSTLVTGELFF	.	.	TRBV30	TRBJ2-2
TGCGCCAGCAGCTTCGCGGCGGGCGGGAGGACCAATGAGCAGTTCTTC	CASSFAAGGRTNEQFF	few	TRBD2	TRBV5-1	TRBJ2-1
TGTGCCAGCAGCTCCACTAGCGGGAATTACAATGAGCAGTTCTTC	CASSSTSGNYNEQFF	.	TRBD2	TRBV7-2	TRBJ2-1
TGCAGTGCTAGGGATGGTCTCTACACAGATACGCAGTATTTT	CSARDGLYTDTQYF	few	.	TRBV20-1	TRBJ2-3
TGTGCCAGCAGCTTAGGAGGGAGGGCCACCGGGGAGCTGTTTTTT	CASSLGGRATGELFF	.	TRBD2	TRBV5-4	TRBJ2-2